A single sample gave rise to the 8 T cell receptor beta chains below, sequenced in a study of blood T cell repertoires in COVID-19. The assay was immunoSEQ multiplex PCR, and TCRdb's table has in-frame clones only and misses some. The profile shows about 210,000 clones, approximately 85% of them singletons. Sequences were obtained from peripheral blood. These receptors originate from a man in his fifties with COVID-19, enrolled during active disease.

V and J are TRBV5-1 and TRBJ2-1; 9 bases align to TRBD2. This CDR3 spans 15 amino acids. Germline lookup yields CDR1 SGHRS and CDR2 YFSETQ. Trimming cost V 5 bases and J 4 bases; bases outside gene matches: 7. The CDR3 loop is CASRRLAEPYNEQFF. For the CDR3, the DNA is TGCGCCAGCAGAAGACTAGCGGAACCTTACAATGAGCAGTTCTTC.

A single count supports this clone. The chain is built from TRBV5-1 and TRBJ2-5; D remains unclear. With 0 bases removed from V and 1 base from J, the gap between germline ends came to 7 bases. Germline CDR1 and CDR2: SGHRS and YFSETQ. CDR3 length: 14 residues. CDR3 amino acids: CASSLALTQETQYF. CDR3 nucleotides: TGCGCCAGCAGCTTGGCCCTAACCCAAGAGACCCAGTACTTC.

V gene TRBV11-2 combines with J gene TRBJ1-3; D ambiguous. CDR3 length: 14 amino acids. Germline V gives CDR1 SGHAT, CDR2 FQNNGV. V was clipped by 1 base and J by 0 bases, with 4 bases between them. This CDR3 reads CASSLGASGNTIYF. Here the CDR3 DNA reads TGTGCCAGCAGCTTAGGAGCCTCTGGAAACACCATATATTTT.

This clone was counted at least ten times. The chain joins TRBV18 to TRBJ2-7; 7 bases agree with TRBD2. The CDR3 length is 15 residues. Germline V gene lookup returns CDR1 KGHSH and CDR2 LQKENI. V shed 3 bases and J 3 bases; nucleotides not matched to a gene: 8. The CDR3 coding sequence is TGTGCCAGCTCACCTCATAGCGGGCCCCACTACGAGCAGTACTTC. Translated: CASSPHSGPHYEQYF.

The chain uses TRBV30 and TRBJ1-4; TRBD1 is a possible D gene (6 bases). Germline loops: CDR1 GTSNPN, CDR2 SVGIG (reference sequence). The CDR3 length is 15 residues. V was cut by 3 bases and J by 8 bases, with 19 bases left in between. CDR3 in amino acids: CAWRNLRGPGEKLFF. CDR3 DNA sequence: TGTGCCTGGAGGAACCTCAGGGGTCCCGGGGAAAAACTGTTTTTT. Drawing the rest from reference TRBV30 and TRBJ1-4, the complete variable domain is SQTIHQWPATLVQPVGSPLSLECTVEGTSNPNLYWYRQAAGRGLQLLFYSVGIGQISSEVPQNLSASRPQDRQFILSSKKLLLSDSGFYLCAWRNLRGPGEKLFFGSGTQLSVL.

The rearrangement uses TRBV7-9 and TRBJ1-3; tentative D call: TRBD1 (5 bases). The germline V gene encodes CDR1 SEHNR and CDR2 FQNEAQ (reference sequence). V was trimmed by 4 bases and J by 3 bases, leaving 16 bases between them. The CDR3 runs to 16 residues. Here the CDR3 DNA reads TGTGCCAGCAGCTCGCAGGGATCTGCGATTGGAAACACCATATATTTT. Translation gives CASSSQGSAIGNTIYF.

V usage is TRBV3-1 (or the pseudogene TRBV3-2) and J usage is TRBJ1-1; 7 nucleotides match TRBD1. The V segment lost 6 bases and the J segment 7 bases; nucleotides outside the gene matches: 11. Germline V gives CDR1 LGHDT, CDR2 YNNKEL (reference sequence). The CDR3 loop spans 14 amino acids. In nucleotides, the CDR3 is TGTGCCAGCAGACGGACCGGGACAGCGGGTGAAGCTTTCTTT. Amino acid sequence: CASRRTGTAGEAFF.

The chain joins TRBV2 to TRBJ1-5; the match to TRBD1 covers 7 bases. Germline trimming cut 4 bases from V and 1 base from J; bases unmatched to any gene: 10. The CDR3 is made up of 17 amino acids. The V gene's germline CDR1 is SNHLY and CDR2 FYNNEI. In nucleotides, the CDR3 is TGTGCCAGCAGTGGGAAGATAGGGGGCGTGAGCAATCAGCCCCAGCATTTT. Protein sequence: CASSGKIGGVSNQPQHF.